What follows are 23 T cell receptor beta chains derived from one specimen sequenced in a study of early stage breast cancer tumors (dated by TCRdb to about 2017). To prepare the library, the immunoSEQ multiplex PCR assay was applied. TCRdb limited this immuneACCESS table to in-frame rearrangements with V and J called. A share of clones is missing; checked studies link under half to unresolved V genes, and the rest is unexplained. Across this sample there are around 28,000 clones, with around 75% seen only once. Over 9% of the sample is in the top ten clones. The sequenced sample consisted of breast tumor tissue. The source is a young adult with breast cancer.

V and J are TRBV30 and TRBJ2-7, with TRBD2 identical over 8 bases. CDR3 length: 15 amino acids. The germline V gene encodes CDR1 GTSNPN and CDR2 SVGIG (reference sequence). The J segment lost 3 bases and the V segment lost 2 bases, leaving 9 bases of the junction unmatched. This chain's CDR3 is CAWSQGLGEGYEQYF. CDR3 nucleotides: TGTGCCTGGAGTCAGGGACTAGGTGAAGGCTACGAGCAGTACTTC.

The chain uses TRBV7-2 and TRBJ1-5; D uncertain. CDR3 length equals 13 residues. From germline, CDR1 is SGHTA and CDR2 FQGNSA. V lost 4 bases and J 4 bases, leaving 8 bases between the germline ends. The CDR3 protein is CASSSVGNQPQHF. The CDR3 coding sequence is TGTGCCAGCAGCTCTGTGGGAAATCAGCCCCAGCATTTT.

The genes are TRBV19 and TRBJ2-3; 8 nucleotides line up with TRBD1. This CDR3 region has 16 residues. V shed 6 bases, J shed 8 bases, and the junction held 16 bases outside the gene matches. Germline V gives CDR1 LNHDA, CDR2 SQIVND (reference sequence). The CDR3 nucleotides are TGTGCCAGTAGGACTTCGACAGGGGTATTATCGGGTACGCAGTATTTT. Translated: CASRTSTGVLSGTQYF.

This rearrangement joins TRBV10-1 to TRBJ1-1; no definite D call. CDR1 and CDR2 from the germline V gene are WNHNN and SYGVQD (reference sequence). CDR3 length: 14 amino acids. The V end lost 8 bases, the J end lost 4 bases, and 17 bases lay between the germline ends. CDR3 DNA: TGCGCCAGCGCCAAGAGCGGCATGGGCACTGAAGCTTTCTTT. The encoded protein is CASAKSGMGTEAFF.

The chain couples TRBV19 to TRBJ2-7; 12 bases are shared with TRBD2. V trimming: 5 bases; J trimming: 1 base; junction bases outside the gene matches: 9. This CDR3 has 17 residues. Germline-derived CDR1 and CDR2 are LNHDA and SQIVND (reference sequence). The CDR3 region is CASSHPLTSGGSYEQYF. The DNA of the CDR3 is TGTGCCAGTAGTCACCCCCTCACTAGCGGGGGGTCCTACGAGCAGTACTTC.

The chain carries TRBV11-3 and TRBJ2-1; possibly TRBD2 for D (5 bases). Looked up from germline, CDR1 is SGHNT and CDR2 is YENEEA. Trimming cost V 1 base and J 0 bases, with 13 bases left between them. CDR3 size: 17 residues. DNA of the CDR3: TGTGCCAGCAGCTTAGGCGGGTACAGTAGCTCCTACAATGAGCAGTTCTTC. It is translated as CASSLGGYSSSYNEQFF.

This sequence joins TRBV5-8 and TRBJ2-7, with D possibly being TRBD2 (5 bases). Trimming stripped 6 bases from V and 5 bases from J, with 18 bases between. CDR1 is SGHTS and CDR2 is YDEGEE in the germline V gene. The CDR3 covers 14 residues. CDR3 nucleotides: TGTGCCAGCACCCGCCGGGGTCCTCTGGACGAGCAGTACTTC. This codes for CASTRRGPLDEQYF.

The rearrangement uses TRBV5-6 and TRBJ1-2; unclear D gene. There are 13 residues in the CDR3. Germline CDR1 SGHDT, CDR2 YYEEEE. Trimming removed 5 bases at V and 7 bases at J, with 15 bases between. The CDR3: CASSRLTLPGYTF. The CDR3 DNA sequence: TGTGCCAGCAGTCGGTTGACTCTTCCTGGCTACACCTTC. Full variable domain (outside the CDR3, taken from reference TRBV5-6 and TRBJ1-2): DAGVTQSPTHLIKTRGQQVTLRCSPKSGHDTVSWYQQALGQGPQFIFQYYEEEERQRGNFPDRFSGHQFPNYSSELNVNALLLGDSALYLCASSRLTLPGYTFGSGTRLTVV.

Concerning this clone itself: Distinct nucleotide sequences in the sample also encode this CDR3. This chain connects TRBV7-2 to TRBJ1-6, with no clear D. This CDR3 has 15 residues. The V end lost 1 base, the J end lost 0 bases, and 4 bases lay between the germline ends. Germline V gene sequence: CDR1 SGHTA, CDR2 FQGNSA. CDR3 nucleotides: TGTGCCAGCAGCTTAGGGAGCTCCTATAATTCACCCCTCCACTTT. It specifies CASSLGSSYNSPLHF. Full variable domain (remainder filled in from reference TRBV7-2 and TRBJ1-6): GAGVSQSPSNKVTEKGKDVELRCDPISGHTALYWYRQSLGQGLEFLIYFQGNSAPDKSGLPSDRFSAERTGGSVSTLTIQRTQQEDSAVYLCASSLGSSYNSPLHFGNGTRLTVT.

CDR3 in amino acids: CASSLRTSGSHNEQFF. For the CDR3, the DNA is TGTGCCAGCAGCTTAAGGACTAGCGGGAGTCACAATGAGCAGTTCTTC. The chain is built from TRBV11-2 and TRBJ2-1; 13 nucleotides match TRBD2. The germline V gene has CDR1 SGHAT and CDR2 FQNNGV. With 2 bases clipped from V and 5 bases from J, the junction kept 3 bases outside the gene matches. The CDR3 has 16 amino acids.

The V gene is TRBV7-2, the J gene TRBJ2-7; TRBD2 matches 9 bases. This CDR3 has 14 amino acids. From germline, CDR1 is SGHTA and CDR2 FQGNSA. Trimming at V came to 3 bases and at J to 6 bases, leaving 6 bases not matched to a gene. CDR3 in amino acids: CASSFAGGPFEQYF. The CDR3 DNA is TGTGCCAGCAGCTTTGCGGGAGGGCCCTTCGAGCAGTACTTC.

As regards this clone: Germline is not matched at one junction end, which may reflect a read error. The chain links TRBV7-7 to TRBJ2-1, with D perhaps given as TRBD1 or TRBD2 (5 bases each). This CDR3 comprises 14 residues. CDR1 and CDR2 from the germline V gene are SSHAT and FNYEAQ (reference sequence). The CDR3 sequence: CASSRGSAYNEQFF. DNA for the CDR3: TGTGCTAGCAGCCGGGGCAGCGCCTACAATGAGCAGTTCTTC.

The chain recombines TRBV29-1 with TRBJ2-3; D gene uncertain. Between the trimmed V and J ends, which lost 5 bases and 0 bases, there was a span of 18 bases. The CDR3 consists of 16 residues. The germline gives CDR1 SQVTM, CDR2 ANQGSEA. The CDR3, as DNA: TGCAGCGTTTTGTCGAATCAGGAGCCCAGCACAGATACGCAGTATTTT. This sequence encodes CSVLSNQEPSTDTQYF.

Sample share makes this clone medium-sized. This chain uses TRBV27 with TRBJ2-7; 10 nucleotides align to TRBD2. This CDR3 comprises 17 residues. Trimming cost V 3 bases and J 4 bases; bases outside gene matches: 12. Germline V gives CDR1 MNHEY, CDR2 SMNVEV (reference sequence). The CDR3 DNA sequence: TGTGCCAGCAGTTTTTCGGGCGCTAGCGGGAGTTTTTACGAGCAGTACTTC. This codes for CASSFSGASGSFYEQYF.

The chain combines TRBV5-6 with TRBJ2-7; 8 bases line up with TRBD1. This CDR3 region has 12 residues. In germline, CDR1 is SGHDT, CDR2 YYEEEE. V lost 4 bases to trimming and J lost 6 bases; unmatched junction nucleotides: 3. Here the CDR3 reads CASSRTGIEQYF. CDR3 DNA: TGTGCCAGCAGCCGGACAGGGATCGAGCAGTACTTC.

This clone appeared once. DNA for the CDR3: TGTGCCAGCAGCCAAGATGTTGGTCGGAATGAAAAACTGTTTTTT. This gives the protein CASSQDVGRNEKLFF. The genes are TRBV4-2 and TRBJ1-4; D unclear. CDR3 size: 15 residues. The germline gives CDR1 LGHNA, CDR2 YNFKEQ. V was cut by 0 bases and J by 5 bases, with 10 bases left in between.

The V call is TRBV11-3, the J call TRBJ2-1; TRBD2 matches 9 bases. This CDR3 is 17 amino acids long. Germline CDR1 is SGHNT and CDR2 is YENEEA. V lost 0 bases, J lost 7 bases, and 10 bases stayed unmatched. The CDR3 region has the DNA TGTGCCAGCAGCTTAGACTCGCGGGAGGGCCGGATTAATGAGCAGTTCTTC. It yields the protein CASSLDSREGRINEQFF. The full variable domain, its missing parts supplied by reference TRBV11-3 and TRBJ2-1, is EAGVVQSPRYKIIEKKQPVAFWCNPISGHNTLYWYLQNLGQGPELLIRYENEEAVDDSQLPKDRFSAERLKGVDSTLKIQPAELGDSAVYLCASSLDSREGRINEQFFGPGTRLTVL.

J is TRBJ2-5 and V is TRBV7-6, with 10 bases that match TRBD2. The CDR3 length is 14 residues. Germline V CDR1 and CDR2: SGHVS, FNYEAQ. Trimming at V came to 1 base and at J to 4 bases, leaving 0 bases not matched to a gene. Here the CDR3 DNA reads TGTGCCAGCAGCTTAGGACTAGCGGGAGAGACCCAGTACTTC. The encoded protein is CASSLGLAGETQYF.

The chain couples TRBV7-8 to TRBJ2-1; D is possibly TRBD2 (6 bases). The CDR3 has 13 residues. Germline CDR1 SGHVS, CDR2 FQNEAQ. V was pared by 3 bases and J by 5 bases, with 8 bases between. The CDR3 coding sequence is TGTGCCAGCAGCTTTCGGGGGAACAATGAGCAGTTCTTC. Amino acid sequence: CASSFRGNNEQFF.

This rearrangement joins TRBV29-1 to TRBJ2-7; 8 positions match TRBD2. The CDR3 is 15 residues long. Losses at the gene ends were 3 bases for V and 6 bases for J; bases not matched to a gene: 13. Germline V gives CDR1 SQVTM, CDR2 ANQGSEA. The CDR3: CSVEVLAGKTSEQYF. In nucleotides, the CDR3 is TGCAGCGTTGAGGTCCTAGCGGGTAAGACGTCCGAGCAGTACTTC.

This chain joins TRBV15 and TRBJ2-5; TRBD1 or TRBD2 may be the D gene (5 bases each). Germline values: CDR1 LNHNV, CDR2 YYDKDF (reference sequence). Trimming left V 5 bases short and J 5 bases short, with 15 bases between. The CDR3 is 14 residues long. The CDR3 DNA reads TGTGCCACCAGCCCTGGGCAGGGAGCGGAGACCCAGTACTTC. The encoded protein is CATSPGQGAETQYF.

The rearrangement joins TRBV6-1 to TRBJ2-7; D gene ambiguous. Germline CDR1 MNHNS, CDR2 SASEGT. CDR3 size: 14 residues. Trimming took 3 bases from V and 2 from J, leaving 11 bases between them. The CDR3, as DNA: TGTGCCAGCAGTGACCTCAGCCCACCCTACGAGCAGTACTTC. Residues: CASSDLSPPYEQYF.

The rearrangement uses TRBV30 and TRBJ2-4; 9 bases align to TRBD2. Germline V lookup: CDR1 GTSNPN, CDR2 SVGIG (reference sequence). Trimming at V came to 2 bases and at J to 0 bases, leaving 8 bases not matched to a gene. The CDR3 consists of 17 residues. CDR3: CAWSHSSGDLAKNIQYF. The CDR3 coding sequence is TGTGCCTGGAGTCACTCTAGCGGGGATCTAGCCAAAAACATTCAGTACTTC.